One and the same sample provided the 9 T cell receptor beta chains below, sequenced in a study of technical replicates of blood from a few donors. Clones were read by immunoSEQ multiplex PCR, and TCRdb kept only the in-frame ones, dropping some. Altogether roughly 48,000 clones are present, 92% being singletons, with the ten largest covering around 4%. The sequencing input was PBMCs. The receptors were sampled from a human donor in good health. Some clones in this sample may be carry-over from other donors' samples.

The chain joins TRBV4-2 to TRBJ2-1, with 9 bases matching TRBD2. Germline CDR1 reads LGHNA; CDR2 reads YNFKEQ. CDR3 length equals 15 residues. Unmatched junction bases numbered 1, after V lost 1 base and J lost 3 bases. CDR3 amino acids: CASSQVAGDYNEQFF. Here the CDR3 DNA reads TGTGCCAGCAGCCAAGTAGCGGGAGACTACAATGAGCAGTTCTTC.

V usage is TRBV4-1 and J usage is TRBJ2-5, with 15 nucleotides matching TRBD2. CDR1 and CDR2 from the germline V gene are MGHRA and YSYEKL. CDR3 length: 20 amino acids. Unmatched junction bases numbered 12, after V lost 2 bases and J lost 2 bases. CDR3 in DNA: TGCGCCAGCAGCCAACTCGGACTAGCGGGAGGGAACCATCCGCAAGAGACCCAGTACTTC. This gives the protein CASSQLGLAGGNHPQETQYF.

This rearrangement joins TRBV20-1 to TRBJ2-1, with 7 bases aligning to TRBD1. Germline values: CDR1 DFQATT, CDR2 SNEGSKA (reference sequence). Trimming took 6 bases from V and 8 from J; bases not matched to a gene: 4. The CDR3 loop spans 11 amino acids. The CDR3 protein is CSADDRDEQFF. The DNA of the CDR3 is TGCAGTGCGGACGACAGGGATGAGCAGTTCTTC.

This clone has just one count. The gene calls are TRBV6-1 and TRBJ2-7; TRBD2 is a possible D gene (6 bases). The CDR3 covers 14 residues. Trimming stripped 6 bases from V and 2 bases from J, with 14 bases between. In germline, CDR1 is MNHNS, CDR2 SASEGT. DNA for the CDR3: TGTGCCAGCAGAGGAGCTTTAGCGGCCTACGAGCAGTACTTC. Translation gives CASRGALAAYEQYF.

The chain employs TRBV5-6 and TRBJ2-7; the D gene is possibly TRBD1 (6 bases). The CDR3 runs to 16 residues. The germline V and J ends were trimmed by 4 bases and 7 bases, with 24 bases remaining between them. Looked up from germline, CDR1 is SGHDT and CDR2 is YYEEEE. The CDR3 DNA reads TGTGCCAGCAGCCCTGCCGAGGACAGACTACTGAGGGAGCAGTACTTC. It codes for CASSPAEDRLLREQYF.

V is TRBV27 and J is TRBJ1-2, with 7 bases fitting TRBD1. J lost 6 bases, V lost 5 bases, and 9 bases had no gene match. The CDR3 has 14 residues. Looked up from germline, CDR1 is MNHEY and CDR2 is SMNVEV (reference sequence). CDR3 region: CASSLTGTVDGYTF. The CDR3 region has the DNA TGTGCCAGCAGTCTTACCGGGACAGTGGATGGCTACACCTTC.

V and J are TRBV30 and TRBJ2-1; 8 bases fit TRBD2. The trim removed 0 bases at V and 6 bases at J, leaving 7 bases unmatched. Germline lookup yields CDR1 GTSNPN and CDR2 SVGIG (reference sequence). The CDR3 is 15 residues long. CDR3 sequence reads: CAWSVPQRERNEQFF. CDR3 DNA sequence: TGTGCCTGGAGTGTCCCCCAGCGGGAGCGCAATGAGCAGTTCTTC.

This clone occurred once. The rearrangement links TRBV7-8 to TRBJ2-5, with 7 bases that match TRBD2. CDR1 and CDR2 from the germline V gene are SGHVS and FQNEAQ. The CDR3 totals 15 residues. V dropped 2 bases and J dropped 2; count of bases not matched to a gene: 5. DNA of the CDR3: TGTGCCAGCAGCTTATGGTCGCGGGGGCAAGAGACCCAGTACTTC. Protein product: CASSLWSRGQETQYF. Using reference TRBV7-8 and TRBJ2-5 for the parts outside the CDR3, the full variable domain is GAGVSQSPRYKVAKRGQDVALRCDPISGHVSLFWYQQALGQGPEFLTYFQNEAQLDKSGLPSDRFFAERPEGSVSTLKIQRTQQEDSAVYLCASSLWSRGQETQYFGPGTRLLVL.

This sequence joins TRBV9 and TRBJ2-7, with D maybe TRBD2 (6 bases). The CDR3 totals 16 residues. Trimming took 4 bases from V and 6 from J, leaving 23 bases between them. Per germline, CDR1 SGDLS and CDR2 YYNGEE. This CDR3 reads CASSCTEMGGCTEQYF. Here the CDR3 DNA reads TGTGCCAGCAGCTGCACCGAGATGGGGGGATGTACCGAGCAGTACTTC. The variable domain in full, with the rest retrieved from reference TRBV9 and TRBJ2-7, is DSGVTQTPKHLITATGQRVTLRCSPRSGDLSVYWYQQSLDQGLQFLIQYYNGEERAKGNILERFSAQQFPDLHSELNLSSLELGDSALYFCASSCTEMGGCTEQYFGPGTRLTVT.